This T cell receptor (beta chain) was documented in a study of blood T cell repertoires in COVID-19. Overall study: Material from acute and convalescent COVID-19 was sourced from the United States, Italy and Spain. The analysed material was cDNA or gDNA that came from T cells, B-cell-depleted T cells, or PBMCs.

The method was immunoSEQ multiplex PCR; TCRdb's version includes in-frame clones alone and lacks a portion of them. The sample has a few hundred thousand clones; around 80% are singletons. The CDR3 is made up of 13 amino acids. V was cut by 2 bases and J by 8 bases, with 12 bases left in between. CDR1 MNHNS and CDR2 SASEGT come from the germline V gene. Specimen: peripheral blood. The chain uses TRBV6-1 and TRBJ1-2; D may be TRBD1 (5 bases). This TCR came from a human donor in a cohort sampled during active COVID-19. CDR3 bases: TGTGCCAGCAGTGAACGGGGGATGGACGGCTACACCTTC. It is translated as CASSERGMDGYTF.